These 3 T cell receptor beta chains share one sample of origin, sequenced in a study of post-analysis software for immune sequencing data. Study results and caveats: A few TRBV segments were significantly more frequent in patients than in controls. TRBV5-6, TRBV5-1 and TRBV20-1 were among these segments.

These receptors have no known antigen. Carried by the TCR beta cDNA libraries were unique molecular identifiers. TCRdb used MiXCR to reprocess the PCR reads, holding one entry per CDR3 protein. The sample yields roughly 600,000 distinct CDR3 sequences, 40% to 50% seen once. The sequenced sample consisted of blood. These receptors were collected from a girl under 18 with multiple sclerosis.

The CDR3 DNA reads as TGCGCCAGCAGCGCTGGTCCCACCTACGAGCAGTACTTC. Protein product: CASSAGPTYEQYF. The chain employs TRBV5-1 and TRBJ2-7; D call uncertain. CDR3 length: 13 residues. Trimming cost V 4 bases and J 2 bases, with 10 bases left between them. The germline gives CDR1 SGHRS, CDR2 YFSETQ.

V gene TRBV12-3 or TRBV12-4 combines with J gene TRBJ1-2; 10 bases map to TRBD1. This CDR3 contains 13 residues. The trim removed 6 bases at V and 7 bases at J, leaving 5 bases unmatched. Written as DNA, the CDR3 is TGTGCCAGCAGGACAGGGGGCGGGGGTGGCTACACCTTC. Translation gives CASRTGGGGGYTF.

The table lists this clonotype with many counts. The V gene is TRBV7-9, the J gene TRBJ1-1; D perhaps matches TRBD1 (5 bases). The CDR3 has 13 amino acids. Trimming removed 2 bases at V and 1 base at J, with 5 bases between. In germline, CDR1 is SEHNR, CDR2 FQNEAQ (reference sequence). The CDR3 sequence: CASSLQGNTEAFF. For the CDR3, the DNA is TGTGCCAGCAGCTTACAGGGGAACACTGAAGCTTTCTTT.